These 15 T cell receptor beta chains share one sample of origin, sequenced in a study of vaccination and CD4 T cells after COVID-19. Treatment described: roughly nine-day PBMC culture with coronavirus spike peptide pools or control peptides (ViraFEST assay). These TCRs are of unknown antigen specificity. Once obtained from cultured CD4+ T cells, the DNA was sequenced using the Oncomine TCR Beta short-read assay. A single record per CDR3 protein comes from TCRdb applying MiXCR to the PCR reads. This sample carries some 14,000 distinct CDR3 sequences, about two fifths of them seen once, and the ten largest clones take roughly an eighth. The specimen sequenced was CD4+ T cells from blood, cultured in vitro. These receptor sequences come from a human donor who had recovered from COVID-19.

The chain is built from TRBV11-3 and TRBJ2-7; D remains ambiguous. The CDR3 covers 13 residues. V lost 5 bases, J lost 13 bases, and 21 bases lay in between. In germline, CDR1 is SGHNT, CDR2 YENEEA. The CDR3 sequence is CASSAQDGSLCYF. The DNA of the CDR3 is TGTGCCAGCAGCGCCCAAGACGGCTCCCTTTGTTACTTC.

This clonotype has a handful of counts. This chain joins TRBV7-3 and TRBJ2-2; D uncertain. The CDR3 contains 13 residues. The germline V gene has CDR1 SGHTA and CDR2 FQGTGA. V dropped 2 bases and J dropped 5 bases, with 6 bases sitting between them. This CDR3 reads CASSLSGTGELFF. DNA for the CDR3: TGTGCCAGCAGCTTATCTGGGACCGGGGAGCTGTTTTTT. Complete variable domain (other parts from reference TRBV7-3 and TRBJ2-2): GAGVSQTPSNKVTEKGKYVELRCDPISGHTALYWYRQSLGQGPEFLIYFQGTGAADDSGLPNDRFFAVRPEGSVSTLKIQRTERGDSAVYLCASSLSGTGELFFGEGSRLTVL.

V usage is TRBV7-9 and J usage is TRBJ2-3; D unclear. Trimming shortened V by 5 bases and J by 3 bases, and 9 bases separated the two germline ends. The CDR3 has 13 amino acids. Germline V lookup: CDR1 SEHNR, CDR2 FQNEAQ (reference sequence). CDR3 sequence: CASSRSTTDTQYF. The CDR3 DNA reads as TGTGCCAGCAGCCGTTCCACTACAGATACGCAGTATTTT.

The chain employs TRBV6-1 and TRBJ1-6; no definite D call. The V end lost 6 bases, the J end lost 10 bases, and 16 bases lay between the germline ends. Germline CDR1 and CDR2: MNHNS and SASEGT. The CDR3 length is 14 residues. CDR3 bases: TGTGCCAGCAGCCCCACAACGGTGGAGTCACCCCTCCACTTT. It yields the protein CASSPTTVESPLHF.

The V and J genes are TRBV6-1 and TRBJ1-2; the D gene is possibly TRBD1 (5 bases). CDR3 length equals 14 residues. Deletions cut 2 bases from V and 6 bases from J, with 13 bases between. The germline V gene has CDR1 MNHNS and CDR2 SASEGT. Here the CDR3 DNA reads TGTGCCAGCAGTGAAAGGTCAGGGTTGGATGGCTACACCTTC. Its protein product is CASSERSGLDGYTF.

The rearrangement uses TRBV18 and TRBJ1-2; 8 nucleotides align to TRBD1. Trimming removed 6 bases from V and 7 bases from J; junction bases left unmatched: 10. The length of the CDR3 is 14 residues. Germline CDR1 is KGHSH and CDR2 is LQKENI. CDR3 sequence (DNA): TGTGCCAGCTCGCCCCCAGGGGGCGAGATTGGCTACACCTTC. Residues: CASSPPGGEIGYTF. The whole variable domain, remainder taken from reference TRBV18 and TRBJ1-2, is NAGVMQNPRHLVRRRGQEARLRCSPMKGHSHVYWYRQLPEEGLKFMVYLQKENIIDESGMPKERFSAEFPKEGPSILRIQQVVRGDSAAYFCASSPPGGEIGYTFGSGTRLTVV.

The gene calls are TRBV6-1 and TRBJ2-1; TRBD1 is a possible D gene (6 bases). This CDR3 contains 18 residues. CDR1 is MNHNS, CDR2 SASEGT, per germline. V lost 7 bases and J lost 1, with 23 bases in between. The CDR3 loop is CASTRQAPSSGSYNEQFF. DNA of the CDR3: TGTGCCAGCACTCGACAGGCACCCTCCTCAGGATCCTACAATGAGCAGTTCTTC.

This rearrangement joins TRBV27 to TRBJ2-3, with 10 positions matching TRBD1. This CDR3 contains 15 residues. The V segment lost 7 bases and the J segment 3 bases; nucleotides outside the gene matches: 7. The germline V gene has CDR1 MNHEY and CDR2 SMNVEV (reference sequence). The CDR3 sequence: CASTPGQGWTDTQYF. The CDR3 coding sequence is TGTGCCAGCACCCCGGGACAGGGGTGGACAGATACGCAGTATTTT.

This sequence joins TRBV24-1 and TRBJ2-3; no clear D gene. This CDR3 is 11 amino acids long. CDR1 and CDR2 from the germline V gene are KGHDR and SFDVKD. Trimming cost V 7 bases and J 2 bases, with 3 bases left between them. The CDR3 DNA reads TGTGCCACCAGCGACACAGATACGCAGTATTTT. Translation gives CATSDTDTQYF.

The CDR3 nucleotides are TGTGCCAGCAGCAAGCGGGTCACAGATACGCAGTATTTT. Residues: CASSKRVTDTQYF. The chain joins TRBV7-3 to TRBJ2-3; the D gene is possibly TRBD2 (6 bases). Trimming shortened V by 5 bases and J by 2 bases, and 8 bases separated the two germline ends. The CDR3 has 13 residues. Germline CDR1 and CDR2: SGHTA and FQGTGA.

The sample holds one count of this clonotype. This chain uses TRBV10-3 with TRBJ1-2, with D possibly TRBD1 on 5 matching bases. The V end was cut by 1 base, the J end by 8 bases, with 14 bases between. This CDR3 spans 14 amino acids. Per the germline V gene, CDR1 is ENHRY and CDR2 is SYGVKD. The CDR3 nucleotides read TGTGCCATCAGTGAGTGGGGGAGCCCTGGAGGCTACACCTTC. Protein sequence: CAISEWGSPGGYTF.

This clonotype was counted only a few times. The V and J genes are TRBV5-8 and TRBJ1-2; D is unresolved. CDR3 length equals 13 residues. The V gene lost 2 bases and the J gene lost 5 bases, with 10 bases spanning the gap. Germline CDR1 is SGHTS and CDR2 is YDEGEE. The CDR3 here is CASSFGRVYGYTF. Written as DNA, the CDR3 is TGTGCCAGCAGCTTCGGAAGGGTATATGGCTACACCTTC.

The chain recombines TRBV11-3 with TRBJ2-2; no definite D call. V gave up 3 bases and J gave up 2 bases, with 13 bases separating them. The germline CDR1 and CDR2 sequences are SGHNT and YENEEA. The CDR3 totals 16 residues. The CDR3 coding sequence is TGTGCCAGCAGCTTCCTAGGATCCCTTAACACCGGGGAGCTGTTTTTT. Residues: CASSFLGSLNTGELFF. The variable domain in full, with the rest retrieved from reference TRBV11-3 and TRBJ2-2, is EAGVVQSPRYKIIEKKQPVAFWCNPISGHNTLYWYLQNLGQGPELLIRYENEEAVDDSQLPKDRFSAERLKGVDSTLKIQPAELGDSAVYLCASSFLGSLNTGELFFGEGSRLTVL.

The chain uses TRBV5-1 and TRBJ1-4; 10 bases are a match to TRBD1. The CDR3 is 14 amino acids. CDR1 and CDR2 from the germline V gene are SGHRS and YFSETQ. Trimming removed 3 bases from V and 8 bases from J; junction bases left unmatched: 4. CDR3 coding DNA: TGCGCCAGCAGCTCCGGGACAGGGGAAGAAAAACTGTTTTTT. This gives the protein CASSSGTGEEKLFF.

The CDR3 reads CASSLIGTNYGYTF. The CDR3 DNA follows: TGTGCCAGCAGCTTAATTGGAACTAACTATGGCTACACCTTC. The chain recombines TRBV7-2 with TRBJ1-2; D ambiguous. Germline assignment: CDR1 SGHTA and CDR2 FQGNSA. The CDR3 has 14 amino acids. The V gene lost 2 bases and the J gene lost 0 bases, with 7 bases spanning the gap.